The 26 T cell receptor delta chains below were found in one sample sequenced in a study of γδ T cells in repeated Plasmodium falciparum infection. TCRdb reprocessed the multiplex PCR reads through CATT. The sample shows 45,000 to 50,000 delta-chain clones, approximately 1.5% of them seen only once. Gammadelta T cells were flow-sorted from PBMC into Vgamma9/Vdelta2+ and Vdelta2-negative populations for bulk analysis. The sample comprised gamma-delta T cells from blood. Every receptor here comes from a pool of human donors (malaria-infected and uninfected, not separated).

This clone was found many times. The protein TCRdb lists differs from the translation of the DNA at residue 11; the protein given here is translated from the DNA itself. This chain links TRDV1 with TRDJ1, with 8 bases matching TRDD3. Germline V lookup: CDR1 TSWWSYY, CDR2 QGS. The CDR3 length is 16 residues. As DNA, the CDR3 is TGTGCTCTTGGGGAAGGGGCTGGGGGACCCACCGAGAAACTCATCTTT. It is translated as CALGEGAGGPTEKLIF.

This clone occurred a few times. The protein recorded in TCRdb matches a much larger clone and deviates from this DNA's translation at residue 15, suggesting a read error; the protein here is obtained by translating the DNA. With the J gene uncalled, the V gene is TRDV1; the tabulated D call, TRDD3, remains unverified against the DNA. The CDR3 extends over 17 amino acids. Germline CDR1 TSWWSYY, CDR2 QGS. The CDR3 reads CALGRRRGLLYTDKFIF. In nucleotides, the CDR3 is TGTGCTCTTGGGCGCCGACGGGGGCTGTTATACACCGATAAATTCATCTTT.

This clone appeared a few times. TCRdb has a much larger clone's protein, which differs at residue 3 from the translation of this DNA, likely because of a read error; what is shown is the protein translated from the DNA. V is TRDV2 and J is TRDJ1; D gene ambiguous. TCRdb carries no J gene annotation; the J gene was assigned here by matching the DNA with germline. CDR1 is GEAIGNYY, CDR2 EKD, per germline. CDR3 length equals 15 residues. The CDR3: CARDSWHTYTDKLIF. The CDR3 nucleotides are TGTGCCCGTGACTCCTGGCACACTTACACCGATAAACTCATCTTT.

By sample fraction, this clone is medium-sized (0.01 to 0.1%). Other DNA sequences in the sample encode the same CDR3. The chain combines TRDV3 with TRDJ1, with a possible D match to TRDD2 (5 bases). Germline CDR1 and CDR2: TVYSNPD and GDNSRS (reference sequence). V was clipped by 2 bases and J by 7 bases, with 26 bases between them. The CDR3 length is 16 residues. In DNA, the CDR3 is TGTGCCTTTTTTGCGGGAACCTACCCGGGCCTCGGTAAACTCATCTTT. Its protein product is CAFFAGTYPGLGKLIF. The full variable domain, in which reference TRDV3 and TRDJ1 provide the parts outside the CDR3, is CDKVTQSSPDQTVASGSEVVLLCTYDTVYSNPDLFWYRIRPDYSFQFVFYGDNSRSEGADFTQGRFSVKHILTQKAFHLVISPVRTEDSATYYCAFFAGTYPGLGKLIFGKGTRVTVEP.

The chain combines TRDV2 with TRDJ3; 10 nucleotides match TRDD3. TCRdb leaves out the J gene; it was filled in here by matching the DNA to germline. V was pared by 0 bases and J by 0 bases, with 13 bases of the junction left unmatched. The CDR3 is 22 amino acids. The germline gives CDR1 GEAIGNYY, CDR2 EKD. The CDR3, as DNA: TGTGCCTGTGACACCGTAGTGGGGGATACCAAACCTAGCTCCTGGGACACCCGACAGATGTTTTTC. The encoded protein is CACDTVVGDTKPSSWDTRQMFF.

To note about this clone: A far more abundant clone sits one base away, making this likely a read error. At the DNA level, this CDR3 is encoded by other sequences in the same sample as well. The V call is TRDV1, the J call TRDJ1; 7 positions agree with TRDD3. TCRdb gives no J gene; it was assigned here by matching the DNA to germline. From germline, CDR1 is TSWWSYY and CDR2 QGS. The CDR3 sequence is 25 residues long. Trimming cost V 2 bases and J 5 bases; bases outside gene matches: 38. The CDR3 nucleotides read TGTGCTCTTGGGGAATCCAGCACTCCTATGAGGCCCCGACTGGGGTCAGCTCATCCGGCTGATAAACTCATCTTT. It yields the protein CALGESSTPMRPRLGSAHPADKLIF.

Note on this clone: TCRdb lists the protein of a much larger clone for this DNA, which differs at residue 14, so this is likely a read error; the protein given here is translated from the DNA itself. The chain is built from TRDV2 and TRDJ1; D ambiguous. The J gene, missing from TCRdb, was assigned here through DNA to germline matching. There are 19 residues in the CDR3. V lost 3 bases to trimming and J lost 3 bases, with 28 bases between them. Germline loops: CDR1 GEAIGNYY, CDR2 EKD. The CDR3 sequence is CACDAHPSLDPHNADKLIF. The CDR3 DNA is TGTGCCTGTGACGCACATCCCAGCCTGGATCCTCACAACGCCGATAAACTCATCTTT.

The table lists this clone with a few counts. Translating this DNA gives a protein that differs at residue 16 from the TCRdb one, which belongs to a much larger clone; a read error is likely, and the protein shown is this translation. V is TRDV1 and J is TRDJ1, with D tentatively TRDD2 (5 bases). CDR1 is TSWWSYY, CDR2 QGS, per germline. The CDR3 consists of 19 residues. The CDR3 sequence: CALGESGPPVVLQTDRLIF. CDR3 coding DNA: TGTGCTCTTGGGGAATCGGGGCCCCCGGTCGTCCTTCAAACCGATAGACTCATCTTT.

Concerning this clone itself: The amino acid sequence in TCRdb belongs to a much larger clone and departs from this DNA's translation at residue 19, likely a sequencing read error; the sequence shown is translated from the DNA. The chain uses TRDV1 and TRDJ1; 13 bases map to TRDD3. The J gene was not available in TCRdb and was assigned here by matching the DNA to germline segments. This CDR3 spans 23 amino acids. Germline CDR1 is TSWWSYY and CDR2 is QGS. In nucleotides, the CDR3 is TGTGCTCTTGGGGCTCGATTCCCAAAATTATACTGGGGGATACGCACCGAAACCGTTAAACTCATCTTT. It specifies CALGARFPKLYWGIRTETVKLIF.

This clone was seen only a few times. TCRdb's protein for this DNA is that of a much larger clone and differs from the translation at residue 3, likely a read error; the protein shown is the DNA translation. The genes are TRDV1 and TRDJ2, with 10 bases aligning to TRDD3. The J gene is not listed in TCRdb, so it was assigned here from a DNA match to germline. Germline V gene lookup returns CDR1 TSWWSYY and CDR2 QGS. The CDR3 is made up of 21 amino acids. DNA for the CDR3: TGTGCTCCTGGGGAACCCCTCTCTTCCTACGACTGGGGGATTCGGACAGCACAACTCTTCTTT. Encoded protein: CAPGEPLSSYDWGIRTAQLFF.

There are a few counts of this clone. The protein recorded in TCRdb matches a much larger clone and deviates from this DNA's translation at residue 6, suggesting a read error; the protein here is obtained by translating the DNA. The V call is TRDV2, the J call TRDJ1; D is possibly TRDD3 (6 bases). The J gene comes from matching the DNA to germline here; TCRdb lacks it. The CDR3 has 17 residues. Germline values: CDR1 GEAIGNYY, CDR2 EKD. Trimming cost V 0 bases and J 7 bases, with 23 bases left between them. CDR3 loop: CACDTHVDTGCECKLIF. The CDR3, as DNA: TGTGCCTGTGACACCCATGTTGATACTGGGTGCGAGTGTAAACTCATCTTT.

This clone was seen ten or more times. This chain joins TRDV2 and TRDJ1; 12 bases line up with TRDD3. Germline CDR1 reads GEAIGNYY; CDR2 reads EKD. With 3 bases clipped from V and 4 bases from J, the junction kept 14 bases outside the gene matches. This CDR3 region has 18 residues. CDR3 sequence: CACDAMLLGDTNGDKLIF. The DNA for the CDR3 is TGTGCCTGTGACGCTATGCTACTGGGGGATACCAACGGCGATAAACTCATCTTT.

Remarks on this clone: TCRdb pairs this DNA with a much larger clone's protein that differs at residue 6, likely a read error; the protein shown was translated from the DNA. This sample includes further DNA sequences coding for the same CDR3. The chain joins TRDV1 to TRDJ1; D perhaps matches TRDD3 (7 bases). Assignment of the J gene here rests on matching the DNA to germline, because TCRdb gives none. Germline loops: CDR1 TSWWSYY, CDR2 QGS. The CDR3 covers 23 residues. CDR3 nucleotides: TGTGCTCTTGGGGCCCGGCTTCCTCCCCGGGGGGGGATTGTTTCCCTCTTCGCCGACAAACTCATCTTT. It translates to CALGARLPPRGGIVSLFADKLIF.

This clone has a handful of counts. A read error likely explains why the TCRdb protein, taken from a much larger clone, differs from this DNA's translation at residue 3; the protein shown is translated from the DNA. CDR3 residues: CAPGVVGFPAGQLFF. CDR3 nucleotide sequence: TGTGCTCCTGGGGTCGTGGGGTTTCCTGCGGGACAACTCTTCTTT. V gene TRDV1 combines with J gene TRDJ2; the D gene is possibly TRDD3 (6 bases). TCRdb is silent on the J gene; assignment here came from matching the DNA to germline. The CDR3 has 15 residues. CDR1 is TSWWSYY, CDR2 QGS, per germline.

Comment on this clone: A far larger clone is a single base away, which makes a read error likely. This sample includes further DNA sequences coding for the same CDR3. The chain is built from TRDV1 and TRDJ3, with D tentatively TRDD2 or TRDD3 (6 bases each). TCRdb supplies no J gene; here it was assigned by aligning the nucleotide sequence to germline. The CDR3 has 24 residues. Trimming pared 2 bases from V and 0 bases from J, leaving 29 bases between. Germline CDR1 and CDR2: TSWWSYY and QGS. The CDR3 DNA sequence: TGTGCTCTTGGGGAAAGGCCCTACCTTCCAACTGGAGGATACTTCTCCTGGGACACCCGACAGATGTTTTTC. Translated, it gives CALGERPYLPTGGYFSWDTRQMFF.

As to this clone: TCRdb's listed protein matches a much larger clone and diverges from this DNA's translation at residue 10, likely through a read error; the protein shown comes from the DNA. The rearrangement joins TRDV1 to TRDJ1; D possibly corresponds to TRDD3 (6 bases). Germline V gene sequence: CDR1 TSWWSYY, CDR2 QGS. The CDR3 consists of 17 residues. The DNA of the CDR3 is TGTGCTCTTGGGAAACTTAGGTGGGGGGCGTACACCGATAAACTCATCTTT. Translating gives CALGKLRWGAYTDKLIF.

This clone has just a few counts. This DNA's translation differs at residue 11 from TCRdb's protein, which comes from a much larger clone; a read error is likely, and the protein shown is translated from the DNA. V and J are TRDV1 and TRDJ1; D is undetermined. CDR3 length: 17 amino acids. Germline V gene sequence: CDR1 TSWWSYY, CDR2 QGS. Deletions cut 0 bases from V and 9 bases from J, with 23 bases between. The DNA of the CDR3 is TGTGCTCTTGGGGAACTTCCAACCTTACGAGATGGTACAGAACTCATCTTT. It translates to CALGELPTLRDGTELIF.

Concerning this clone: TCRdb's protein, taken from a much larger clone, differs from this DNA's translation at residue 9, likely owing to a read error; the protein displayed comes from the DNA. The chain combines TRDV1 with TRDJ1, with 11 bases matching TRDD3. TCRdb carries no J gene annotation; the J gene was assigned here by matching the DNA with germline. The CDR3 totals 22 residues. The V segment lost 3 bases and the J segment 1 base; nucleotides outside the gene matches: 22. Germline loops: CDR1 TSWWSYY, CDR2 QGS. The CDR3 loop is CALGDSSFPGRVWGIRTDKLIF. The CDR3 DNA reads as TGTGCTCTTGGGGATTCTTCCTTCCCCGGAAGAGTGTGGGGGATACGCACCGATAAACTCATCTTT.

The chain carries TRDV1 and TRDJ1, with 11 bases that match TRDD3. The J gene comes from matching the DNA to germline here; TCRdb lacks it. This CDR3 has 20 residues. Germline V CDR1 and CDR2: TSWWSYY, QGS. Unmatched junction bases numbered 25, after V lost 7 bases and J lost 6 bases. The CDR3 region is CALALLPTRLTWGIHYKLIF. The DNA of the CDR3 is TGTGCTCTTGCCCTCCTTCCTACGCGTCTCACCTGGGGGATACACTATAAACTCATCTTT.

This clone was counted only a few times. A far larger clone is just one base off, so this is likely a read error. Other DNA sequences in the sample encode the same CDR3. The chain uses TRDV2 and TRDJ1; 10 nucleotides agree with TRDD3. Because TCRdb records no J gene, it was assigned here through a match of the DNA to germline. The germline V gene has CDR1 GEAIGNYY and CDR2 EKD. This CDR3 has 19 residues. J was trimmed by 0 bases and V by 0 bases; bases with no gene match: 12. In DNA, the CDR3 is TGTGCCTGTGACACCCTCCGCGGATGGGGGATACTCCACACCGATAAACTCATCTTT. Its protein is CACDTLRGWGILHTDKLIF.

In its sample, this clone ranks as medium-sized. The V gene is TRDV2, the J gene TRDJ1, with D unclear. CDR1 is GEAIGNYY and CDR2 is EKD in the germline V gene. The CDR3 spans 15 residues. V lost 0 bases, J lost 0 bases, and 10 bases lay in between. The CDR3 region is CACDTGYVYTDKLIF. The CDR3 DNA follows: TGTGCCTGTGACACCGGTTACGTATACACCGATAAACTCATCTTT.

To note about this clone: The protein recorded in TCRdb matches a much larger clone and deviates from this DNA's translation at residue 10, suggesting a read error; the protein here is obtained by translating the DNA. CDR3 DNA sequence: TGTGCCTGTGACGCCTTACTGGGGGGGATCGATAAACTCATCTTT. It yields the protein CACDALLGGIDKLIF. The gene calls are TRDV2 and TRDJ1; 8 bases match TRDD3. The J gene was not available in TCRdb and was assigned here by matching the DNA to germline segments. CDR1 is GEAIGNYY and CDR2 is EKD in the germline V gene. Trimming at V came to 3 bases and at J to 4 bases, leaving 9 bases not matched to a gene. The CDR3 totals 15 residues.

Concerning this clone itself: The protein in TCRdb stems from a much larger clone and differs at residue 13 from this DNA's translation, likely a read error; here the protein is translated from the DNA. V usage is TRDV1 and J usage is TRDJ1; 8 bases are shared with TRDD3. In germline, CDR1 is TSWWSYY, CDR2 QGS. The CDR3 extends over 17 amino acids. CDR3 DNA sequence: TGTGCTCTTAAGAAAGGTAGCTGGGGGAAGTACACCGGTAAACTCATCTTT. It specifies CALKKGSWGKYTGKLIF.

Worth noting for this clone: The TCRdb protein, from a much larger clone, departs from this DNA's translation at residue 17, likely by read error; the protein shown derives from the DNA. The CDR3 region is CALGEPLSSYDWGIRTEQLFF. The CDR3 region has the DNA TGTGCTCTTGGGGAACCCCTCTCTTCCTACGACTGGGGGATTCGGACAGAACAACTCTTCTTT. The V call is TRDV1, the J call TRDJ2; TRDD3 matches at 10 bases. TCRdb carries no J gene annotation; the J gene was assigned here by matching the DNA with germline. Germline V gene lookup returns CDR1 TSWWSYY and CDR2 QGS. CDR3 size: 21 residues.

Notes on this clone: The TCRdb record carries a much larger clone's protein, which differs from this DNA's translation at residue 11; a read error is the likely cause, and the protein listed here is the DNA translation. The J gene is TRDJ1, the V gene TRAV38-2/DV8; 9 bases are a match to TRDD3. The J gene is absent in TCRdb and was assigned here via DNA matching to germline. The germline gives CDR1 TSESDYY, CDR2 QEAYKQQN. CDR3 length: 16 amino acids. After removal of 10 bases from V and 4 bases from J, the junction contained 17 bases not matched to a gene. The CDR3 protein is CAPGFGGYPYNDKLIF. The CDR3 nucleotides read TGTGCTCCCGGATTTGGGGGATATCCGTACAACGATAAACTCATCTTT.

In its sample, this clone was seen many times. The protein TCRdb lists belongs to a much larger clone and differs from this DNA's translation at residue 13, which points to a read error; the protein shown is made from the DNA. The V and J genes are TRDV1 and TRDJ1, with D possibly TRDD2 on 6 matching bases. Trimming pared 1 base from V and 0 bases from J, leaving 24 bases between. Germline values: CDR1 TSWWSYY, CDR2 QGS. The CDR3 spans 20 residues. Here the CDR3 DNA reads TGTGCTCTTGGGGAACCTCCTCCTACGAAGAGGGGTCCGTACACCGATAAACTCATCTTT. It translates to CALGEPPPTKRGPYTDKLIF.